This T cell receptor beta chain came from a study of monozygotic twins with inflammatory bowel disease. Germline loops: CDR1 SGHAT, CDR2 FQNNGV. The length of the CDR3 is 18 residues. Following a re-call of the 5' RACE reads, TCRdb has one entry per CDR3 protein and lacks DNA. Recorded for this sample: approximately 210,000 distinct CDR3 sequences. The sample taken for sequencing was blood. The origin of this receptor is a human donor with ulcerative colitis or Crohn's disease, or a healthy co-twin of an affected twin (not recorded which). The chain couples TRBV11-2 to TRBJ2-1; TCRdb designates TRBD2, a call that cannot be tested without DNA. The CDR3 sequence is CASSLDATLAGVFNEQFF.